The rows below give T cell receptor beta chains drawn from one sample of a study of blood T cell repertoires in COVID-19. Sequencing was performed with immunoSEQ multiplex PCR; in TCRdb, only in-frame clones are kept and a portion is missing. The profile shows around 280,000 clones, around 88% of them singletons. What was sequenced was PBMCs or T cells enriched from blood (not recorded which). These receptors all come from a woman between 35 and 50 years old who had recovered from COVID-19. The CDR3 runs from the conserved cysteine through the conserved F or W. The D gene is left open where the match is weak. Clone size is shown for a subset of rows, as once, few, many or a class of expanded clone.

CDR3nt | CDR3aa | j_gene | v_gene | abundance | d_gene
TGTGCCAGCAGCCGCGGGACAGCTGAGACCCAGTACTTC | CASSRGTAETQYF | TRBJ2-5 | TRBV7-3 | NA | NA
TGTGCCAGCAGCATGAACAGGGGAAAGTCGACTGAAGCTTTCTTT | CASSMNRGKSTEAFF | TRBJ1-1 | TRBV21-1 | NA | NA
TGTGCCAGCAGTTACGGAGGCTCCGGGACAGGCTTGAACACTGAAGCTTTCTTT | CASSYGGSGTGLNTEAFF | TRBJ1-1 | TRBV6-2/TRBV6-3 | once | TRBD1
TGTGCCAGCAGTGAAGGTCTTCCTTATGGCTACACCTTC | CASSEGLPYGYTF | TRBJ1-2 | TRBV2 | NA | NA
TGTGCCAGCAGCCAAGTCCCGGGACTAGCGGGAGGACATGAGCAGTTCTTC | CASSQVPGLAGGHEQFF | TRBJ2-1 | TRBV3-1/TRBV3-2 | NA | TRBD2
TGTGCCAGCAGCCTTAGCCCTAGCGGGAGTGGGTGGGAGCAGTACTTC | CASSLSPSGSGWEQYF | TRBJ2-7 | TRBV7-2 | NA | TRBD2
TGTGCCTGGAGCGCCGGGACAGGGTATCAGCCCCAGCATTTT | CAWSAGTGYQPQHF | TRBJ1-5 | TRBV30 | NA | TRBD1
TGTGCCAGCAGCTTAGGAGCTCGGGCTAGCGGGGCAGACTACGAGCAGTACTTC | CASSLGARASGADYEQYF | TRBJ2-7 | TRBV7-2 | NA | TRBD2
TGCGCCAGCAGCCAAGATGGAAGAGGACAGGCCTCTGGGGCCAACGTCCTGACTTTC | CASSQDGRGQASGANVLTF | TRBJ2-6 | TRBV4-3 | NA | TRBD1
TGCGCCAGCAGCTTGGTAGAGGGCGGCGTCCAAGCTCCAAGGACCCAGTACTTC | CASSLVEGGVQAPRTQYF | TRBJ2-5 | TRBV5-1 | NA | NA
TGTGCCTGGAGACGGAGGGAGACCCAGTACTTC | CAWRRRETQYF | TRBJ2-5 | TRBV30 | NA | NA
TGTGCCAGCAGCCAAGGGACTAGCGGGGGGGGTAGTGAGCAGTTCTTC | CASSQGTSGGGSEQFF | TRBJ2-1 | TRBV3-1/TRBV3-2 | NA | TRBD2
TGTGCCAGCAGTGCAGCGGGGGAAAAACTGTTTTTT | CASSAAGEKLFF | TRBJ1-4 | TRBV3-1/TRBV3-2 | NA | NA
TGTGCCAGCAGTGAAGCGCTTCCCAGGGCGGCTTTCTTT | CASSEALPRAAFF | TRBJ1-1 | TRBV2 | NA | NA
TGCAGTGCAAGTCGACAGGCCCTCTCCTACGAGCAGTACTTC | CSASRQALSYEQYF | TRBJ2-7 | TRBV20-1 | NA | NA
TGCGCCAGCAGCCGCGGGACTTCGGAAGAGACCCAGTACTTC | CASSRGTSEETQYF | TRBJ2-5 | TRBV4-1 | NA | NA
TGTGCCTGGAGTGTAAGCGGGCTCGGCACAGATACGCAGTATTTT | CAWSVSGLGTDTQYF | TRBJ2-3 | TRBV30 | once | NA
TGTGCCAGCAGCCAAGCGGGGATCACAGATACGCAGTATTTT | CASSQAGITDTQYF | TRBJ2-3 | TRBV3-1/TRBV3-2 | once | NA
TGTGCCAGCAGCTTAGAGGACAGGGGCCAGGAGGGCTACACCTTC | CASSLEDRGQEGYTF | TRBJ1-2 | TRBV7-9 | NA | TRBD1
TGTGCCAGCAGTGAAGATTTAGCCTCTGGAAACACCATATATTTT | CASSEDLASGNTIYF | TRBJ1-3 | TRBV2 | NA | NA
TGCGCCAGCAGCTTGGCCGCGACGGGGTCCACAGATACGCAGTATTTT | CASSLAATGSTDTQYF | TRBJ2-3 | TRBV5-1 | NA | NA
TGTGCCAGCAGAGGACAGGTCACAGATACGCAGTATTTT | CASRGQVTDTQYF | TRBJ2-3 | TRBV28 | NA | TRBD1
TGTGCCAGCAGCCCACAGGGGGACTATGGCTACACCTTC | CASSPQGDYGYTF | TRBJ1-2 | TRBV6-6 | NA | TRBD1
TGTGCCAGCTATTACTCTGGAAACACCATATATTTT | CASYYSGNTIYF | TRBJ1-3 | TRBV2 | NA | NA
TGTGCCAGCAGTTATCCGACGACCAGGGGCGGCCGCGGCTACACCTTC | CASSYPTTRGGRGYTF | TRBJ1-2 | TRBV6-2/TRBV6-3 | NA | NA
TGCGCCAGCAGCTTGGACCGGACCGGGGAGCTGTTTTTT | CASSLDRTGELFF | TRBJ2-2 | TRBV5-1 | NA | NA
TGCGCCAGCAGCCAAGATGGCTCCGGGACAGAATTCCTCTATAGCAATCAGCCCCAGCATTTT | CASSQDGSGTEFLYSNQPQHF | TRBJ1-5 | TRBV4-3 | once | TRBD1
TGTGCCAGCAGCCCAGGACTCCGCGGGGAGCAGTTCTTC | CASSPGLRGEQFF | TRBJ2-1 | TRBV6-2/TRBV6-3 | once | NA
TGTGCCAGCACCAACAGATACTACGAGCAGTACTTC | CASTNRYYEQYF | TRBJ2-7 | TRBV28 | NA | NA
TGTGCCAGCAGCTTGGCGAGCGCCCTAGCTATTCATGAGCAGTTCTTC | CASSLASALAIHEQFF | TRBJ2-1 | TRBV7-2 | once | NA
TGTGCCAGCAGCTGGCCCCCTCGGGGGAGGATCGAAGATGGCTACACCTTC | CASSWPPRGRIEDGYTF | TRBJ1-2 | TRBV28 | NA | NA
TGTGCCAGCAGCTTCTTACAGGAGTACATTCAGTACTTC | CASSFLQEYIQYF | TRBJ2-4 | TRBV5-6 | NA | NA
TGTGCCAGCAGCCGGGGACTAGCGGGGAACACCGGGGAGCTGTTTTTT | CASSRGLAGNTGELFF | TRBJ2-2 | TRBV7-2 | NA | TRBD2
TGTGCCAGCAGCTCGGACGGGACAGCCCTTACTTCACCCCTCCACTTT | CASSSDGTALTSPLHF | TRBJ1-6 | TRBV11-2 | once | TRBD1
TGTGCCAGCAAGGGTGGAGGCCCGGGCGAGCAGTACTTC | CASKGGGPGEQYF | TRBJ2-7 | TRBV28 | NA | NA
TGTGCCTGGAGTTCGGGTAGCGGATCTTACGAGCAGTACTTC | CAWSSGSGSYEQYF | TRBJ2-7 | TRBV30 | NA | NA
TGTGCCAGCAGCTTAACAGGGGCGGGATACGAGCAGTACTTC | CASSLTGAGYEQYF | TRBJ2-7 | TRBV7-2 | NA | NA
TGCAGCGTCACCAGACAGCACAATGAGCAGTTCTTC | CSVTRQHNEQFF | TRBJ2-1 | TRBV29-1 | NA | NA
TGTGCCAGCAACCCGACAGGAACGAACACCGGGGAGCTGTTTTTT | CASNPTGTNTGELFF | TRBJ2-2 | TRBV27 | NA | NA
TGCGCCAGCAGCCAAGAATTCACCGGACTAGCGGGAGGCGAGCAGTACTTC | CASSQEFTGLAGGEQYF | TRBJ2-7 | TRBV4-1 | NA | TRBD2
TGTGCCAGCAGCCACCTGGGACTAGCGGGAGTCAATGAGCAGTTCTTC | CASSHLGLAGVNEQFF | TRBJ2-1 | TRBV7-2 | NA | TRBD2
TGTGCCAGCTCAACCGGAGTCGTGAATGAGCAGTTCTTC | CASSTGVVNEQFF | TRBJ2-1 | TRBV18 | NA | NA
TGTGCCAGCAGCCGGATCGGGTACGAGCAGTACTTC | CASSRIGYEQYF | TRBJ2-7 | TRBV28 | NA | NA
TGTGCCAGCAGCCGCCCGGGGGTGTACGAGCAGTACTTC | CASSRPGVYEQYF | TRBJ2-7 | TRBV28 | NA | NA
TGTGCCAGCTCACTTGGGCTGGGAGCCAGCGAGCAGTACTTC | CASSLGLGASEQYF | TRBJ2-7 | TRBV18 | NA | NA
TGTGCCAGCTCACCAATCCGACAGTTACGCACTGAAGCTTTCTTT | CASSPIRQLRTEAFF | TRBJ1-1 | TRBV18 | NA | NA
TGTGCCAGTAGTCCTGTTGACAGGAACACTGAAGCTTTCTTT | CASSPVDRNTEAFF | TRBJ1-1 | TRBV19 | NA | NA
TGTGCCAGCAGCTCGAGGGACTCTGGAAACACCATATATTTT | CASSSRDSGNTIYF | TRBJ1-3 | TRBV7-9 | NA | NA
TGTGCCAGCAGCCAAGATCTTGGCGGGGTGAACACTGAAGCTTTCTTT | CASSQDLGGVNTEAFF | TRBJ1-1 | TRBV14 | NA | NA
TGTGCCAGCAGCTTAACGGGACTCCTACCGACCTACGAGCAGTACTTC | CASSLTGLLPTYEQYF | TRBJ2-7 | TRBV7-3 | NA | NA
TGTGCCAGCAGCTTCAAACCTGTAACCGAGGACGAGCAGTACTTC | CASSFKPVTEDEQYF | TRBJ2-7 | TRBV7-9 | NA | NA
TGTGCCAGCAGCTACCTAGGACTAGCGGGAGGGTGGGAGCAGTACTTC | CASSYLGLAGGWEQYF | TRBJ2-7 | TRBV7-3 | NA | TRBD2
TGTGCCAGCAGCTTAAGGGTTGTTACGCGGGAGCGTACCTACGAGCAGTACTTC | CASSLRVVTRERTYEQYF | TRBJ2-7 | TRBV7-2 | NA | TRBD2
TGTGCCAGCAGCCAAGATCGAGGGACATCGAATGAAAAACTGTTTTTT | CASSQDRGTSNEKLFF | TRBJ1-4 | TRBV3-1/TRBV3-2 | NA | NA
TGTGCCAGCAGCTTAGCCTTAGCGGGAGGTACCGGGGAGCTGTTTTTT | CASSLALAGGTGELFF | TRBJ2-2 | TRBV7-2 | NA | TRBD2